A selection of T cell receptor beta chains follows, all from one sample in a study of blood T cell repertoires in COVID-19. TCRdb keeps only in-frame clones here, not all; method: immunoSEQ multiplex PCR. The data hold 100,000 to 150,000 clones, with over 80% observed a single time. Sample: peripheral blood. These receptors originate from a man aged 40-50 years with active or convalescent COVID-19. CDR3s include the opening cysteine and the closing phenylalanine or tryptophan. The D gene is left open where the match is weak. Expanded clones are given a class, and other clones once, few, many or no size at all.

V gene: TRBV19
clone size: .
J gene: TRBJ1-5
D gene: .
CDR3 protein: CASSITVNSNQPQHF
CDR3 DNA: TGTGCCAGTAGTATCACGGTAAATAGCAATCAGCCCCAGCATTTT

V gene: TRBV5-1
clone size: .
J gene: TRBJ2-1
D gene: TRBD2
CDR3 protein: CATNAGGSTYNEQFF
CDR3 DNA: TGCGCTACCAATGCCGGGGGGAGCACCTACAATGAGCAGTTCTTC

V gene: TRBV12-5
clone size: once
J gene: TRBJ2-2
D gene: TRBD2
CDR3 protein: CASGLARTSGGDTGELFF
CDR3 DNA: TGTGCTAGTGGTTTGGCCCGGACTAGCGGGGGAGACACCGGGGAGCTGTTTTTT

V gene: TRBV2
clone size: .
J gene: TRBJ2-7
D gene: .
CDR3 protein: CASSEHNYEQYF
CDR3 DNA: TGTGCCAGCAGTGAACACAATTACGAGCAGTACTTC

V gene: TRBV6-5
clone size: .
J gene: TRBJ2-5
D gene: .
CDR3 protein: CASTNPPETQYF
CDR3 DNA: TGTGCCAGCACCAATCCCCCAGAGACCCAGTACTTC

V gene: TRBV18
clone size: .
J gene: TRBJ2-1
D gene: TRBD2
CDR3 protein: CASSPRSGGADEQFF
CDR3 DNA: TGTGCCAGCTCACCACGGAGCGGGGGGGCCGACGAGCAGTTCTTC

V gene: TRBV11-2
clone size: .
J gene: TRBJ1-5
D gene: .
CDR3 protein: CASSLDQTGPGPPHF
CDR3 DNA: TGTGCCAGCAGCTTAGATCAGACAGGCCCAGGACCTCCGCATTTT

V gene: TRBV4-2
clone size: .
J gene: TRBJ2-3
D gene: TRBD2
CDR3 protein: CASSRTSSTDTQYF
CDR3 DNA: TGTGCCAGCAGTCGGACTAGCAGTACAGATACGCAGTATTTT

V gene: TRBV6-5
clone size: .
J gene: TRBJ2-1
D gene: TRBD2
CDR3 protein: CASTKTGTRNEQFF
CDR3 DNA: TGTGCCAGTACTAAAACCGGGACTAGGAATGAGCAGTTCTTC

V gene: TRBV3-1/TRBV3-2
clone size: few
J gene: TRBJ1-5
D gene: TRBD1
CDR3 protein: CASSRGSGTGGQPQHF
CDR3 DNA: TGTGCCAGCAGCCGGGGGTCCGGGACAGGGGGACAGCCCCAGCATTTT

V gene: TRBV3-1/TRBV3-2
clone size: .
J gene: TRBJ2-2
D gene: TRBD2
CDR3 protein: CASRKMGTRELGELFF
CDR3 DNA: TGTGCCAGCAGGAAGATGGGGACTAGGGAGTTAGGGGAGCTGTTTTTT

V gene: TRBV5-6
clone size: once
J gene: TRBJ1-1
D gene: .
CDR3 protein: CASSLSPGTYTEAFF
CDR3 DNA: TGTGCCAGCAGCTTGTCGCCGGGGACTTACACTGAAGCTTTCTTT

V gene: TRBV5-4
clone size: .
J gene: TRBJ1-2
D gene: .
CDR3 protein: CASSLTPGTLYGYTF
CDR3 DNA: TGTGCCAGCAGCTTAACCCCCGGGACACTGTATGGCTACACCTTC

V gene: TRBV2
clone size: .
J gene: TRBJ1-1
D gene: TRBD1
CDR3 protein: CASRPVTGGQGEAFF
CDR3 DNA: TGTGCCAGCAGGCCGGTAACAGGAGGACAGGGTGAAGCTTTCTTT

V gene: TRBV5-1
clone size: .
J gene: TRBJ1-6
D gene: .
CDR3 protein: CASSSDGNNSPLHF
CDR3 DNA: TGCGCCAGCAGTTCGGACGGGAATAATTCACCCCTCCACTTT

V gene: TRBV19
clone size: .
J gene: TRBJ2-2
D gene: TRBD1
CDR3 protein: CASSRQGVTGELFF
CDR3 DNA: TGTGCCAGTAGTCGGCAGGGGGTCACCGGGGAGCTGTTTTTT

V gene: TRBV19
clone size: .
J gene: TRBJ2-7
D gene: .
CDR3 protein: CASSMGRDTLSYEQYF
CDR3 DNA: TGTGCCAGTAGTATGGGAAGGGACACCCTCTCCTACGAGCAGTACTTC

V gene: TRBV5-1
clone size: .
J gene: TRBJ2-2
D gene: .
CDR3 protein: CASSLSGRGNTGELFF
CDR3 DNA: TGCGCCAGCAGCTTGAGCGGCCGGGGGAACACCGGGGAGCTGTTTTTT

V gene: TRBV9
clone size: .
J gene: TRBJ2-1
D gene: .
CDR3 protein: CASSVGQVSSGNEQFF
CDR3 DNA: TGTGCCAGCAGCGTAGGACAGGTTTCATCAGGCAATGAGCAGTTCTTC

V gene: TRBV29-1
clone size: .
J gene: TRBJ2-6
D gene: .
CDR3 protein: CSVQGHGANVLTF
CDR3 DNA: TGCAGCGTACAGGGACATGGGGCCAACGTCCTGACTTTC

V gene: TRBV5-1
clone size: .
J gene: TRBJ2-1
D gene: .
CDR3 protein: CASSSLGEKINNEQFF
CDR3 DNA: TGCGCCAGCAGCTCCCTCGGTGAGAAGATAAACAATGAGCAGTTCTTC

V gene: TRBV6-2/TRBV6-3
clone size: .
J gene: TRBJ1-6
D gene: .
CDR3 protein: CASSPDSPSYNSPLHF
CDR3 DNA: TGTGCCAGCAGCCCCGACAGTCCGTCCTATAATTCACCCCTCCACTTT

V gene: TRBV10-3
clone size: few
J gene: TRBJ2-1
D gene: .
CDR3 protein: CAIRTQGLGEQFF
CDR3 DNA: TGTGCCATCAGAACACAGGGTCTGGGTGAGCAGTTCTTC

V gene: TRBV30
clone size: once
J gene: TRBJ2-5
D gene: .
CDR3 protein: CAWSGGEQTQYF
CDR3 DNA: TGTGCCTGGAGTGGTGGGGAGCAGACCCAGTACTTC

V gene: TRBV3-1/TRBV3-2
clone size: .
J gene: TRBJ2-7
D gene: TRBD1
CDR3 protein: CASSQRQGTYEQYF
CDR3 DNA: TGTGCCAGCAGCCAGAGACAGGGGACCTACGAGCAGTACTTC

V gene: TRBV27
clone size: .
J gene: TRBJ1-5
D gene: TRBD1
CDR3 protein: CASRFSGTGGQPQHF
CDR3 DNA: TGTGCCAGCAGGTTTTCCGGGACAGGGGGGCAGCCCCAGCATTTT

V gene: TRBV6-2/TRBV6-3
clone size: few
J gene: TRBJ1-2
D gene: .
CDR3 protein: CASTPQGNYGYTF
CDR3 DNA: TGTGCCAGCACCCCACAGGGAAATTATGGCTACACCTTC